This T cell receptor (beta chain) was found in a study of shared clonotypes between healthy human individuals. With 3 bases clipped from V and 4 bases from J, the junction kept 10 bases outside the gene matches. This CDR3 is 16 amino acids long. The V gene's germline CDR1 is SGHRS and CDR2 YFSETQ. Using immunoSEQ multiplex PCR, the repertoire was profiled, and TCRdb retains in-frame clones only, with some absent. The sample has roughly 2.4 million clones; approximately 94% are singletons. This sequence joins TRBV5-1 and TRBJ2-3; 8 nucleotides agree with TRBD2. The TCR was taken from a man younger than 35 in good health. The specimen was naive CD4+ T cells sorted from blood. This sample's subset: CD45RA+ positively selected. CDR3 sequence (DNA): TGCGCCAGCAGCTCCCCGGGAGGGAGCGCGGCAGATACGCAGTATTTT. Protein product: CASSSPGGSAADTQYF.